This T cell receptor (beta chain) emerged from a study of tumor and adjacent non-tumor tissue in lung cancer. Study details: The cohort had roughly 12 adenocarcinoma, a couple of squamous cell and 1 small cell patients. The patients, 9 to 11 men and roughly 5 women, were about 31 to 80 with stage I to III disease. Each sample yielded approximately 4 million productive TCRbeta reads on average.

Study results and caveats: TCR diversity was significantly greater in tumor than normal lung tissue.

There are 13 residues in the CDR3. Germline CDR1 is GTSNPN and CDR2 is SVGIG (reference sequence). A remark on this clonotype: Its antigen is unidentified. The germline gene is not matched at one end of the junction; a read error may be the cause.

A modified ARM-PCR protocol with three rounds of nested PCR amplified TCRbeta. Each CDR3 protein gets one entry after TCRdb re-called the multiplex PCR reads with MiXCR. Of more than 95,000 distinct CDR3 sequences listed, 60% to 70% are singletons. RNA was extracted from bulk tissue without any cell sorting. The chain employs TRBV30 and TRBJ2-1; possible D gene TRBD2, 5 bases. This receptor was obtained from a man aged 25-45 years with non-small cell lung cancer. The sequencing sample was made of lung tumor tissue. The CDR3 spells CASLADSYNEQSF. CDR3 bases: TGTGCCTCCCTGGCGGACTCCTACAATGAGCAGTCCTTC. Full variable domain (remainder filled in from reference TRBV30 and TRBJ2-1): SQTIHQWPATLVQPVGSPLSLECTVEGTSNPNLYWYRQAAGRGLQLLFYSVGIGQISSEVPQNLSASRPQDRQFILSSKKLLLSDSGFYLCASLADSYNEQSFGPGTRLTVL.